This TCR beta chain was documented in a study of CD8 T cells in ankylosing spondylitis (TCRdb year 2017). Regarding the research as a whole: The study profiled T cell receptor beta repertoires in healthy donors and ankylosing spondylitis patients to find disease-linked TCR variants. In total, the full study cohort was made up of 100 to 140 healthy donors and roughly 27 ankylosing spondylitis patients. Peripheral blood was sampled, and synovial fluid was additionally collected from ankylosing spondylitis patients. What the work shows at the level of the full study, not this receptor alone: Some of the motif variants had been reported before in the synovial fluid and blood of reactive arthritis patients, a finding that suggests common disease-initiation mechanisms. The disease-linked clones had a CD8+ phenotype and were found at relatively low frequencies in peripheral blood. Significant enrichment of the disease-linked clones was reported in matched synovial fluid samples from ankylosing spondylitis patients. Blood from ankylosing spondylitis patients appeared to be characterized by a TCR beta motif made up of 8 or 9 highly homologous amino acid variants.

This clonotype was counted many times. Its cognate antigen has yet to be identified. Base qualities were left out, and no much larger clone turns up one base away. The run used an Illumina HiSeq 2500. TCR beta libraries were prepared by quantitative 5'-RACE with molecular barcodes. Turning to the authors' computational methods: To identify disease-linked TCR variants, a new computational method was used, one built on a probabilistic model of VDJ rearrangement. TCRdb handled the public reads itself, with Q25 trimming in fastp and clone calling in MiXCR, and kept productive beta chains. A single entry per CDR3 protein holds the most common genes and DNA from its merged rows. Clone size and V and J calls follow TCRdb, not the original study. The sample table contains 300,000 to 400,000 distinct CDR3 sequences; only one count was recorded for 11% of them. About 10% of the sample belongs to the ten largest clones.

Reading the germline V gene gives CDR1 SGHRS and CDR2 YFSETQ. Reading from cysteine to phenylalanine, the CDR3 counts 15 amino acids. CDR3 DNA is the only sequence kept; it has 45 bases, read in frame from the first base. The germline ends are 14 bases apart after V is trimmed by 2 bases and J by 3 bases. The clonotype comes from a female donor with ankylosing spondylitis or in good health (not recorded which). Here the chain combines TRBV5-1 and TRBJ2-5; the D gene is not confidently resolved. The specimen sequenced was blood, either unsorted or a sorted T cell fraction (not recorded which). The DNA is TGCGCCAGCAGCTTAACCGGTCGGCAAGAAGAGACCCAGTACTTC. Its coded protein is CASSLTGRQEETQYF.